Listed below are T cell receptor beta chains from one sample, sequenced in a study of blood T cell repertoires in COVID-19. The table came from immunoSEQ multiplex PCR; TCRdb's copy has only in-frame clones and leaves some out. The top ten clones hold roughly 40% of a sample with tens of thousands of clones, around 80% of them seen once. The specimen sequenced was peripheral blood. The receptors here all came from an older man with active or convalescent COVID-19. Both conserved end residues are part of each CDR3. The order of the fields is V gene, J gene, CDR3 length, clone size, D gene, CDR3 protein, CDR3 DNA. The D gene is left open where the match is weak. The size of a clone is reported for some rows only, either as once, few or many, or as a class for expanded clones.

V gene: TRBV9
J gene: TRBJ1-6
CDR3 length: 15
clone size: .
D gene: .
CDR3 protein: CASSDPRGGGSPLHF
CDR3 DNA: TGTGCCAGCAGCGACCCTCGTGGGGGCGGTTCACCCCTCCACTTT

V gene: TRBV4-2
J gene: TRBJ1-5
CDR3 length: 15
clone size: .
D gene: .
CDR3 protein: CASSIGRERGQPQHF
CDR3 DNA: TGTGCCAGCAGCATCGGAAGGGAGCGGGGGCAGCCCCAGCATTTT

V gene: TRBV28
J gene: TRBJ2-5
CDR3 length: 14
clone size: .
D gene: .
CDR3 protein: CASLGTPYRETQYF
CDR3 DNA: TGTGCCAGTCTTGGGACACCGTACCGCGAGACCCAGTACTTC

V gene: TRBV4-1
J gene: TRBJ2-2
CDR3 length: 15
clone size: .
D gene: TRBD2
CDR3 protein: CASSVRGGQTGELFF
CDR3 DNA: TGCGCCAGCAGCGTCCGGGGGGGCCAGACCGGGGAGCTGTTTTTT

V gene: TRBV20-1
J gene: TRBJ1-4
CDR3 length: 10
clone size: .
D gene: .
CDR3 protein: CSAVEEKLFF
CDR3 DNA: TGCAGTGCGGTAGAGGAAAAACTGTTTTTT

V gene: TRBV2
J gene: TRBJ2-7
CDR3 length: 12
clone size: .
D gene: .
CDR3 protein: CASRRLSSGQYF
CDR3 DNA: TGTGCCAGCAGGAGACTGTCCTCCGGGCAGTACTTC

V gene: TRBV18
J gene: TRBJ1-1
CDR3 length: 14
clone size: .
D gene: TRBD1
CDR3 protein: CASSPRDRGTEAFF
CDR3 DNA: TGTGCCAGCTCACCAAGGGACAGGGGCACTGAAGCTTTCTTT

V gene: TRBV27
J gene: TRBJ2-3
CDR3 length: 17
clone size: few
D gene: TRBD2
CDR3 protein: CASIFRGGSDITDTQYF
CDR3 DNA: TGTGCCAGCATTTTTCGGGGGGGCTCAGATATCACAGATACGCAGTATTTT

V gene: TRBV5-1
J gene: TRBJ2-7
CDR3 length: 15
clone size: .
D gene: TRBD1
CDR3 protein: CASSLGGQGTYEQYF
CDR3 DNA: TGCGCCAGCAGCTTGGGAGGACAGGGGACCTACGAGCAGTACTTC

V gene: TRBV5-1
J gene: TRBJ2-5
CDR3 length: 16
clone size: .
D gene: TRBD2
CDR3 protein: CASSLASGGAGETQYF
CDR3 DNA: TGCGCCAGCAGCTTGGCTAGCGGGGGGGCAGGAGAGACCCAGTACTTC

V gene: TRBV29-1
J gene: TRBJ2-5
CDR3 length: 13
clone size: .
D gene: TRBD1
CDR3 protein: CSVVGQGLETQYF
CDR3 DNA: TGCAGCGTAGTGGGACAGGGGCTCGAGACCCAGTACTTC

V gene: TRBV11-2
J gene: TRBJ2-1
CDR3 length: 16
clone size: .
D gene: TRBD2
CDR3 protein: CASTLRLAGGYNEQFF
CDR3 DNA: TGTGCCAGCACCCTACGACTAGCGGGTGGGTACAATGAGCAGTTCTTC

V gene: TRBV28
J gene: TRBJ2-7
CDR3 length: 14
clone size: .
D gene: TRBD1
CDR3 protein: CASIDRGWPYEQYF
CDR3 DNA: TGTGCCAGCATCGACAGGGGATGGCCCTACGAGCAGTACTTC

V gene: TRBV9
J gene: TRBJ2-1
CDR3 length: 13
clone size: once
D gene: .
CDR3 protein: CASSSRVANEQFF
CDR3 DNA: TGTGCCAGCAGCTCGAGGGTTGCCAATGAGCAGTTCTTC

V gene: TRBV9
J gene: TRBJ2-1
CDR3 length: 15
clone size: .
D gene: TRBD1
CDR3 protein: CASKDSGTGHNEQFF
CDR3 DNA: TGTGCCAGCAAAGACTCCGGGACAGGCCACAATGAGCAGTTCTTC

V gene: TRBV30
J gene: TRBJ2-3
CDR3 length: 16
clone size: .
D gene: TRBD2
CDR3 protein: CAWGRAGPTSTDTQYF
CDR3 DNA: TGTGCCTGGGGGAGGGCAGGACCTACTAGCACAGATACGCAGTATTTT

V gene: TRBV7-8
J gene: TRBJ2-3
CDR3 length: 17
clone size: .
D gene: TRBD2
CDR3 protein: CASSLAQASGRTDTQYF
CDR3 DNA: TGTGCCAGCAGCTTAGCGCAGGCTAGCGGGCGCACAGATACGCAGTATTTT

V gene: TRBV19
J gene: TRBJ1-1
CDR3 length: 13
clone size: .
D gene: .
CDR3 protein: CASSQGRETEAFF
CDR3 DNA: TGTGCCAGTAGTCAGGGGCGAGAAACTGAAGCTTTCTTT

V gene: TRBV12-1
J gene: TRBJ1-5
CDR3 length: 16
clone size: .
D gene: .
CDR3 protein: CASSFARRGGDQPQHF
CDR3 DNA: TGTGCCAGCAGCTTTGCGCGCAGGGGCGGAGATCAGCCCCAGCATTTT

V gene: TRBV7-2
J gene: TRBJ1-5
CDR3 length: 16
clone size: once
D gene: .
CDR3 protein: CASSPNSIYSNQPQHF
CDR3 DNA: TGTGCCAGCAGTCCCAACAGTATCTATAGCAATCAGCCCCAGCATTTT

V gene: TRBV9
J gene: TRBJ1-3
CDR3 length: 15
clone size: .
D gene: .
CDR3 protein: CASSVGGSSGNTIYF
CDR3 DNA: TGTGCCAGCAGCGTAGGAGGGAGCTCTGGAAACACCATATATTTT

V gene: TRBV28
J gene: TRBJ1-1
CDR3 length: 15
clone size: .
D gene: TRBD1
CDR3 protein: CASIHRTGMNTEAFF
CDR3 DNA: TGTGCCAGCATCCACCGGACAGGGATGAACACTGAAGCTTTCTTT

V gene: TRBV6-5
J gene: TRBJ2-2
CDR3 length: 15
clone size: .
D gene: .
CDR3 protein: CASSPGTLNTGELFF
CDR3 DNA: TGTGCCAGCAGTCCTGGGACACTGAACACCGGGGAGCTGTTTTTT

V gene: TRBV5-1
J gene: TRBJ2-2
CDR3 length: 13
clone size: .
D gene: .
CDR3 protein: CASSTGNTGELFF
CDR3 DNA: TGCGCCAGCAGCACCGGGAACACCGGGGAGCTGTTTTTT

V gene: TRBV3-1/TRBV3-2
J gene: TRBJ1-3
CDR3 length: 15
clone size: .
D gene: TRBD1
CDR3 protein: CASSHDRVSGNTIYF
CDR3 DNA: TGTGCCAGCAGCCACGACAGGGTCTCTGGAAACACCATATATTTT

V gene: TRBV2
J gene: TRBJ2-1
CDR3 length: 16
clone size: .
D gene: TRBD2
CDR3 protein: CASRKGSGTVDNEQFF
CDR3 DNA: TGTGCCAGCAGGAAGGGAAGCGGGACCGTAGACAATGAGCAGTTCTTC

V gene: TRBV10-3
J gene: TRBJ1-1
CDR3 length: 15
clone size: .
D gene: TRBD1
CDR3 protein: CAIRDSFGTGAEAFF
CDR3 DNA: TGTGCCATCAGGGATAGTTTTGGGACAGGGGCAGAAGCTTTCTTT

V gene: TRBV5-1
J gene: TRBJ2-1
CDR3 length: 14
clone size: .
D gene: TRBD2
CDR3 protein: CASSLASGGAGQFF
CDR3 DNA: TGCGCCAGCAGCTTGGCCAGCGGGGGGGCTGGGCAGTTCTTC

V gene: TRBV6-1
J gene: TRBJ2-5
CDR3 length: 13
clone size: once
D gene: .
CDR3 protein: CASSEEGAKTQYF
CDR3 DNA: TGTGCCAGCAGTGAAGAGGGAGCGAAGACCCAGTACTTC

V gene: TRBV7-8
J gene: TRBJ2-1
CDR3 length: 16
clone size: .
D gene: TRBD2
CDR3 protein: CASSLEGTSSLDEQFF
CDR3 DNA: TGTGCCAGCAGCTTAGAGGGGACTAGCAGTTTGGATGAGCAGTTCTTC

V gene: TRBV7-2
J gene: TRBJ2-7
CDR3 length: 13
clone size: .
D gene: TRBD1
CDR3 protein: CASSVDRVAEQYF
CDR3 DNA: TGTGCCAGCAGCGTCGACAGGGTGGCCGAGCAGTACTTC

V gene: TRBV11-2
J gene: TRBJ2-7
CDR3 length: 16
clone size: .
D gene: TRBD1
CDR3 protein: CASSIRRDRESSEQYF
CDR3 DNA: TGTGCCAGCAGTATCCGCCGGGACAGGGAGTCGTCCGAGCAGTACTTC

V gene: TRBV7-3
J gene: TRBJ2-1
CDR3 length: 12
clone size: few
D gene: .
CDR3 protein: CASSLPGSEQFF
CDR3 DNA: TGTGCCAGCAGCTTACCAGGATCCGAGCAGTTCTTC

V gene: TRBV10-3
J gene: TRBJ1-1
CDR3 length: 15
clone size: .
D gene: TRBD1
CDR3 protein: CAISPGQGLNTEAFF
CDR3 DNA: TGTGCCATCAGCCCGGGACAGGGATTGAACACTGAAGCTTTCTTT

V gene: TRBV11-2
J gene: TRBJ2-1
CDR3 length: 16
clone size: .
D gene: .
CDR3 protein: CASSLRLVPSYNEQFF
CDR3 DNA: TGTGCCAGCAGCTTAAGACTTGTCCCCTCCTACAATGAGCAGTTCTTC

V gene: TRBV6-6
J gene: TRBJ2-1
CDR3 length: 13
clone size: .
D gene: .
CDR3 protein: CASSPTSYNEQFF
CDR3 DNA: TGTGCCAGCAGTCCCACTAGCTACAATGAGCAGTTCTTC

V gene: TRBV6-2/TRBV6-3
J gene: TRBJ1-2
CDR3 length: 14
clone size: .
D gene: TRBD1
CDR3 protein: CASSGGDRGGGYTF
CDR3 DNA: TGTGCCAGCAGTGGAGGGGACAGGGGAGGTGGCTACACCTTC

V gene: TRBV5-1
J gene: TRBJ2-1
CDR3 length: 14
clone size: .
D gene: TRBD2
CDR3 protein: CASMVLAGDHEQFF
CDR3 DNA: TGCGCCAGCATGGTGCTAGCGGGAGACCATGAGCAGTTCTTC

V gene: TRBV2
J gene: TRBJ2-7
CDR3 length: 14
clone size: once
D gene: TRBD2
CDR3 protein: CASSVTSGPYEQYF
CDR3 DNA: TGTGCCAGCAGCGTTACTAGCGGCCCCTACGAGCAGTACTTC